The source of this T cell receptor beta chain is a study of CD8 T cells in ankylosing spondylitis. TCRdb recomputed calls from the 5' RACE reads with MiXCR, one row per CDR3 protein. The sample has more than 600,000 distinct CDR3 sequences, under 20% seen once. Trimming removed 4 bases from V and 6 bases from J, with 16 bases in between. Germline V gene data show CDR1 as MGHRA and CDR2 as YSYEKL. This CDR3 has 14 amino acids. Findings and caveats of the study: What appeared characteristic of ankylosing spondylitis blood was a TCR beta motif of fewer than ten highly homologous variants.

This clonotype has only a few counts. Antigen specificity is unknown. The rearrangement links TRBV4-1 to TRBJ2-7; D is possibly TRBD2 (6 bases). This sequence originates from a male donor with ankylosing spondylitis. Material for sequencing was blood, either unsorted or a sorted T cell fraction (not recorded which). In DNA form, the CDR3 reads TGCGCCAGCAGCCCTCGGGAGATATTCTTCGAGCAGTACTTC. Translated: CASSPREIFFEQYF.